The subject of this entry is one TCR beta chain. V was clipped by 8 bases and J by 9 bases; unmatched bases: 16. The CDR3 contains 16 residues. CDR1 and CDR2 from the germline V gene are MDHEN and SYDVKM. This sample was taken from a study of T cell changes during pregnancy in multiple sclerosis. Sequencing was performed with immunoSEQ multiplex PCR; in TCRdb, only in-frame clones are kept and a portion is missing. The sample yields some 100,000 clones, approximately 94% seen once. This clonotype originated in a female donor with multiple sclerosis, enrolled in a pregnancy study. The chain combines TRBV28 with TRBJ2-1; 10 bases map to TRBD2. This specimen was peripheral blood, taken in the second trimester of pregnancy. CDR3 sequence: CASRKTLAGKVVEQFF. CDR3 bases: TGTGCCAGCCGAAAAACACTAGCGGGGAAGGTCGTTGAGCAGTTCTTC.